One sample yielded the 26 T cell receptor beta chains listed below, sequenced in a study of technical replicates of blood from several donors. The repertoire was sequenced with immunoSEQ multiplex PCR; TCRdb's copy has only in-frame clones and lacks some. The table lists around 80,000 clones, approximately 89% of them singletons, with about 0.38% in the top ten. Sequenced: T cells isolated from PBMCs. The receptors derive from a human donor in good health.

CDR3 protein: CASTGGISMVGELFF. CDR3 DNA: TGTGCCAGCACTGGCGGGATTAGTATGGTCGGGGAGCTGTTTTTT. The chain joins TRBV6-1 to TRBJ2-2; perhaps TRBD2 as D (6 bases). CDR3 length equals 15 residues. Germline V gene data show CDR1 as MNHNS and CDR2 as SASEGT. With 7 bases removed from V and 7 bases from J, the gap between germline ends came to 19 bases.

V gene TRBV29-1 combines with J gene TRBJ1-1; tentatively, D is TRBD1 (6 bases). This CDR3 has 13 residues. Looked up from germline, CDR1 is SQVTM and CDR2 is ANQGSEA. V was trimmed by 6 bases and J by 1 base, leaving 12 bases between them. The CDR3 region is CSVGAAENTEAFF. In DNA form, the CDR3 reads TGCAGCGTGGGGGCAGCTGAGAACACTGAAGCTTTCTTT. Variable domain in full (rest from reference TRBV29-1 and TRBJ1-1): SAVISQKPSRDICQRGTSLTIQCQVDSQVTMMFWYRQQPGQSLTLIATANQGSEATYESGFVIDKFPISRPNLTFSTLTVSNMSPEDSSIYLCSVGAAENTEAFFGQGTRLTVV.

The CDR3 is CASKEGQANYEQYF. DNA of the CDR3: TGTGCCAGCAAAGAGGGACAGGCAAACTACGAGCAGTACTTC. This chain uses TRBV2 with TRBJ2-7; 8 positions agree with TRBD1. The CDR3 has 14 residues. Germline loops: CDR1 SNHLY, CDR2 FYNNEI. Unmatched junction bases numbered 8, after V lost 7 bases and J lost 3 bases.

This clone showed up just once. This chain uses TRBV7-6 with TRBJ2-7, with 7 bases lining up with TRBD1. The CDR3 is made up of 13 amino acids. Germline values: CDR1 SGHVS, CDR2 FNYEAQ. J gave up 1 base and V 3 bases, and 0 bases lay outside the gene matches. The CDR3 loop is CASSFRGSYEQYF. The CDR3 DNA follows: TGTGCCAGCAGCTTCAGGGGGTCCTACGAGCAGTACTTC.

This chain connects TRBV11-3 to TRBJ2-2; no clear D. The ends were cut back, 2 bases at V and 3 bases at J, with 13 bases in the middle. This CDR3 contains 16 residues. The germline V gene has CDR1 SGHNT and CDR2 YENEEA. The CDR3 sequence is CASSLLYSSYTGELFF. DNA for the CDR3: TGTGCCAGCAGCTTACTGTACTCGAGCTACACCGGGGAGCTGTTTTTT.

This clone was picked up one time. The chain recombines TRBV9 with TRBJ2-7; TRBD1 matches 11 bases. There are 13 residues in the CDR3. Germline CDR1 SGDLS, CDR2 YYNGEE. V shed 7 bases, J shed 4 bases, and the junction held 4 bases outside the gene matches. The CDR3 DNA is TGTGCCAGCGGACGGGACAGGGGGTACGAGCAGTACTTC. Translating gives CASGRDRGYEQYF.

This clone has just a few counts. This chain connects TRBV7-9 to TRBJ1-2; D gene unclear. This CDR3 comprises 15 residues. V was clipped by 4 bases and J by 8 bases, with 20 bases between them. The germline V gene encodes CDR1 SEHNR and CDR2 FQNEAQ (reference sequence). The CDR3, as DNA: TGTGCCAGCAGCTCAAGAGACGGACTGCCTGCGGGCTACACCTTC. It is translated as CASSSRDGLPAGYTF. The full variable domain, its missing parts supplied by reference TRBV7-9 and TRBJ1-2, is DTGVSQNPRHKITKRGQNVTFRCDPISEHNRLYWYRQTLGQGPEFLTYFQNEAQLEKSRLLSDRFSAERPKGSFSTLEIQRTEQGDSAMYLCASSSRDGLPAGYTFGSGTRLTVV.

The chain carries TRBV6-1 and TRBJ2-5; possibly TRBD1 for D (6 bases). CDR3 length equals 14 residues. Deletions cut 0 bases from V and 2 bases from J, with 7 bases between. CDR1 MNHNS and CDR2 SASEGT come from the germline V gene. This CDR3 reads CASSEAGHQETQYF. CDR3 coding DNA: TGTGCCAGCAGTGAAGCGGGACATCAAGAGACCCAGTACTTC.

The rearrangement links TRBV7-9 to TRBJ1-2; 8 bases map to TRBD1. There are 16 residues in the CDR3. V lost 0 bases to trimming and J lost 10 bases; unmatched junction nucleotides: 13. Germline V gene lookup returns CDR1 SEHNR and CDR2 FQNEAQ (reference sequence). Here the CDR3 DNA reads TGTGCCAGCAGCTTAGCCTATGTGGGACCGGGACAGGACTACACCTTC. Protein: CASSLAYVGPGQDYTF.

This clone was seen a single time. V gene TRBV7-9 combines with J gene TRBJ2-7; no reliable D call. The CDR3 runs 15 residues. V lost 4 bases and J lost 0, with 13 bases in between. Per the germline V gene, CDR1 is SEHNR and CDR2 is FQNEAQ (reference sequence). CDR3 loop: CASSSDTFYSYEQYF. CDR3 bases: TGTGCCAGCAGCTCAGACACATTCTACTCCTACGAGCAGTACTTC.

V is TRBV7-8 and J is TRBJ2-3; TRBD2 matches 8 bases. The germline V gene has CDR1 SGHVS and CDR2 FQNEAQ. The CDR3 runs to 14 residues. The V gene end was trimmed by 5 bases and the J gene end by 4 bases; junction bases not matched to a gene: 5. This chain's CDR3 is CASSKRTSPDTQYF. As DNA, the CDR3 is TGTGCCAGCAGCAAAAGGACTAGCCCAGATACGCAGTATTTT.

Details on this clone: The junction does not match germline at one end; this may be a read error. J is TRBJ2-5 and V is TRBV18, with 9 bases aligning to TRBD1. Germline V gives CDR1 KGHSH, CDR2 LQKENI. There are 12 residues in the CDR3. This CDR3 reads CASSTQGAPGNF. Written as DNA, the CDR3 is TGTGCCAGCTCAACACAGGGGGCACCTGGAAACTTC.

This chain links TRBV10-3 with TRBJ1-2, with D perhaps matching TRBD1 (6 bases). Germline CDR1 and CDR2: ENHRY and SYGVKD. The CDR3 runs 15 residues. Trimming shortened V by 6 bases and J by 2 bases, and 16 bases separated the two germline ends. This CDR3 reads CAISQTGIKNYGYTF. The CDR3 coding sequence is TGTGCCATCAGCCAGACAGGAATAAAAAACTATGGCTACACCTTC.

This chain joins TRBV6-6 and TRBJ2-2; the D gene is possibly TRBD1 (6 bases). The CDR3 spans 15 residues. Germline assignment: CDR1 MNHNY and CDR2 SVGAGI (reference sequence). Trimming removed 1 base from V and 6 bases from J, with 12 bases in between. In nucleotides, the CDR3 is TGTGCCAGCAGTTACTATAAGGGGGACGCCGGGGAGCTGTTTTTT. This translates into CASSYYKGDAGELFF.

The chain uses TRBV28 and TRBJ2-7; no clear D gene. V was pared by 2 bases and J by 4 bases, with 12 bases between. CDR3 length: 14 residues. Per the germline V gene, CDR1 is MDHEN and CDR2 is SYDVKM. CDR3 protein: CASSLLHHTYEQYF. The CDR3 bases are TGTGCCAGCAGTTTACTTCACCATACTTACGAGCAGTACTTC. The variable domain in full, completed from reference TRBV28 and TRBJ2-7, reads DVKVTQSSRYLVKRTGEKVFLECVQDMDHENMFWYRQDPGLGLRLIYFSYDVKMKEKGDIPEGYSVSREKKERFSLILESASTNQTSMYLCASSLLHHTYEQYFGPGTRLTVT.

V gene TRBV5-4 combines with J gene TRBJ2-1; tentative D call: TRBD1 (5 bases). This CDR3 region has 18 residues. The V gene lost 2 bases and the J gene lost 0 bases, with 18 bases spanning the gap. Germline V CDR1 and CDR2: SGHNT, YYREEE (reference sequence). The CDR3 coding sequence is TGTGCCAGCAGCTTAGGGCAGGGCCTACCGAGCTCCTACAATGAGCAGTTCTTC. Its protein product is CASSLGQGLPSSYNEQFF. Looking up the rest from reference TRBV5-4 and TRBJ2-1 gives the full variable domain: ETGVTQSPTHLIKTRGQQVTLRCSSQSGHNTVSWYQQALGQGPQFIFQYYREEENGRGNFPPRFSGLQFPNYSSELNVNALELDDSALYLCASSLGQGLPSSYNEQFFGPGTRLTVL.

The chain carries TRBV19 and TRBJ1-1; D remains ambiguous. This CDR3 contains 14 residues. Trimming removed 6 bases at V and 4 bases at J, with 15 bases between. In germline, CDR1 is LNHDA, CDR2 SQIVND (reference sequence). CDR3 residues: CASSLAEGFTEAFF. The CDR3 DNA reads as TGTGCCAGTAGCCTGGCAGAGGGTTTCACTGAAGCTTTCTTT.

The rearrangement links TRBV5-1 to TRBJ2-1; TRBD2 aligns across 14 bases. V shed 2 bases, J shed 6 bases, and the junction held 7 bases outside the gene matches. The CDR3 consists of 17 residues. CDR1 and CDR2 (germline): SGHRS, YFSETQ. The CDR3 is CASSLPGLAGVGNEQFF. The CDR3 region has the DNA TGCGCCAGCAGCTTACCGGGACTAGCGGGAGTAGGCAATGAGCAGTTCTTC.

The rearrangement uses TRBV19 and TRBJ2-3; no clear D. Germline-derived CDR1 and CDR2 are LNHDA and SQIVND (reference sequence). V lost 4 bases to trimming and J lost 1 base, with 12 bases between them. CDR3 length: 15 amino acids. CDR3 sequence reads: CASSTQAIRTDTQYF. CDR3 in DNA: TGTGCCAGTAGTACCCAGGCTATACGCACAGATACGCAGTATTTT.

This chain uses TRBV9 with TRBJ2-2; TRBD2 agrees at 7 bases. Per the germline V gene, CDR1 is SGDLS and CDR2 is YYNGEE. The CDR3 spans 16 residues. V shed 4 bases and J 1 base; nucleotides not matched to a gene: 7. Written as DNA, the CDR3 is TGTGCCAGCAGCCCCTCCGGGGGGAAGAACACCGGGGAGCTGTTTTTT. As protein: CASSPSGGKNTGELFF.

This clone was seen a few times. The chain combines TRBV29-1 with TRBJ1-1, with 10 bases identical to TRBD1. The CDR3 sequence is 13 residues long. Looked up from germline, CDR1 is SQVTM and CDR2 is ANQGSEA. Trimming at V came to 4 bases and at J to 5 bases, leaving 4 bases not matched to a gene. The CDR3 region is CSVGRDRGTEAFF. The CDR3 nucleotides are TGCAGCGTTGGCCGGGACAGGGGAACTGAAGCTTTCTTT.

V gene TRBV19 combines with J gene TRBJ2-2; 8 bases align to TRBD2. CDR1 and CDR2 (germline): LNHDA, SQIVND (reference sequence). This CDR3 is 16 amino acids long. V lost 3 bases and J lost 1; bases outside the gene matches: 4. Written as DNA, the CDR3 is TGTGCCAGTAGTATTACTAGCGGCAAGAACACCGGGGAGCTGTTTTTT. Its translation is CASSITSGKNTGELFF. The entire variable domain, with the rest obtained from reference TRBV19 and TRBJ2-2, is as follows: DGGITQSPKYLFRKEGQNVTLSCEQNLNHDAMYWYRQDPGQGLRLIYYSQIVNDFQKGDIAEGYSVSREKKESFPLTVTSAQKNPTAFYLCASSITSGKNTGELFFGEGSRLTVL.

This chain connects TRBV10-2 to TRBJ2-1; 12 bases line up with TRBD2. V gave up 2 bases and J gave up 7 bases; unmatched junction bases: 6. Germline loops: CDR1 WSHSY, CDR2 SAAADI. The CDR3 covers 16 residues. In DNA, the CDR3 is TGCGCCAGCAGTGAGGGGCTAGCGGGAGGGCTTAATGAGCAGTTCTTC. Translating it yields CASSEGLAGGLNEQFF.

V is TRBV7-6 and J is TRBJ1-4; 7 bases match TRBD1. Germline trimming cut 1 base from V and 3 bases from J; bases unmatched to any gene: 23. Germline CDR1 SGHVS, CDR2 FNYEAQ. The CDR3 totals 22 residues. CDR3 nucleotide sequence: TGTGCCAGCAGCTTAGAACGAACCCCGACAGGGAAGAGAGGATACTCTAATGAAAAACTGTTTTTT. Encoded protein: CASSLERTPTGKRGYSNEKLFF.

The chain recombines TRBV28 with TRBJ1-5; 7 positions match TRBD1. J was trimmed by 7 bases and V by 7 bases; bases with no gene match: 10. CDR1 and CDR2 from the germline V gene are MDHEN and SYDVKM. This CDR3 comprises 14 residues. The CDR3, as DNA: TGTGCCAGCATCCACGACAGGGAAGTCCAGCCCCAGCATTTT. The encoded protein is CASIHDREVQPQHF.

The rearrangement uses TRBV18 and TRBJ1-3; possibly TRBD1 for D (6 bases). This CDR3 has 14 residues. Germline CDR1 is KGHSH and CDR2 is LQKENI. The V end lost 6 bases, the J end lost 4 bases, and 13 bases lay between the germline ends. Here the CDR3 reads CASSLRTDGNTIYF. Written as DNA, the CDR3 is TGTGCCAGCTCCCTCAGGACAGACGGAAACACCATATATTTT.